The clone carrying this TCR beta chain was recorded only once. As yet, its antigen is unknown. CDR1 and CDR2 from the germline V gene are SQVTM and ANQGSEA. The CDR3 contains 17 residues. J gave up 1 base and V 2 bases, and 11 bases lay outside the gene matches. Some clones are missing from TCRdb's copy, which holds only in-frame ones; the method was immunoSEQ multiplex PCR. Of 150,000 to 160,000 clones in the sample, 90% were seen once. The record originates from a study of T cell responses to AZD1222 COVID-19 vaccine. In the study overall: Doses given second, at about 4 or about 12 weeks, were pooled. Whole-study results and caveats: Among vaccine-associated CD4 TCRs, coverage spanned spike, with dominance at 160-218 and 743-854. With two AZD1222 doses given, Spike-specific TCR breadth and depth both rose.

J is TRBJ2-3 and V is TRBV29-1; 8 bases agree with TRBD1. This material consisted of peripheral blood, taken on day 0 of AZD1222 vaccination. The TCR was taken from an adult in good health. The DNA of the CDR3 is TGCAGCGTTGAACCGGGAAACCAGGGGGCAGGCACAGATACGCAGTATTTT. It is translated as CSVEPGNQGAGTDTQYF.